Each of the 24 T cell receptor beta chains below was sequenced from the same sample in a study of Graves' ophthalmopathy and Graves' hyperthyroidism. RNA transcripts were the template, and TCR beta CDR3 regions were amplified from them. First-round RT-PCR used HTBI primers; second-round multiplex PCR followed. TCRdb re-called the multiplex PCR reads through MiXCR, storing one row per CDR3 protein. The data show about 220,000 distinct CDR3 sequences, about 22% seen once. The sequenced sample was peripheral blood. All receptors derive from a woman aged 45-60 years with Graves' ophthalmopathy.

V gene TRBV18 combines with J gene TRBJ1-2; 7 nucleotides align to TRBD1. Germline loops: CDR1 KGHSH, CDR2 LQKENI. This CDR3 has 15 amino acids. After removal of 3 bases from V and 4 bases from J, the junction contained 8 bases not matched to a gene. Written as DNA, the CDR3 is TGTGCCAGCTCACCCGACGGGACAGCGGGCTATGGCTACACCTTC. Translation gives CASSPDGTAGYGYTF.

This clonotype was observed many times. The rearrangement uses TRBV19 and TRBJ1-5, with a tentative D call TRBD1 (5 bases). Germline V gene data show CDR1 as LNHDA and CDR2 as SQIVND (reference sequence). Deletions cut 2 bases from V and 5 bases from J, with 10 bases between. The CDR3 consists of 14 residues. CDR3 residues: CASSILAGHQPQHF. The CDR3 bases are TGTGCCAGTAGTATATTGGCAGGGCATCAGCCCCAGCATTTT.

This sequence joins TRBV6-5 and TRBJ1-5; 7 nucleotides line up with TRBD1. With V trimmed by 2 bases and J by 3 bases, 10 bases remained unmatched. Germline CDR1 MNHEY, CDR2 SVGAGI. The CDR3 totals 17 residues. The CDR3 region has the DNA TGTGCCAGCAGTTACAGACAGGGCTGGGCGAACAATCAGCCCCAGCATTTT. This sequence encodes CASSYRQGWANNQPQHF.

Details on this clonotype: Compared with germline, one end of the junction differs, possibly owing to a read error. The rearrangement links TRBV7-2 to TRBJ2-4, with 9 bases identical to TRBD1. This CDR3 is built from 14 residues. Germline V gene lookup returns CDR1 SGHTA and CDR2 FQGNSA. For the CDR3, the DNA is TGTGCCAGCAGCAAATGGGATTCTCCGGGACAGGGTAATTTC. As protein: CASSKWDSPGQGNF.

This clonotype was seen many times. The chain recombines TRBV11-1 with TRBJ1-1; weak D call: TRBD1 (5 bases). Trimming removed 0 bases at V and 3 bases at J, with 20 bases between. The CDR3 sequence is 18 residues long. Per germline, CDR1 SGHAT and CDR2 FQDESV (reference sequence). The DNA of the CDR3 is TGTGCCAGCAGCTTAGCGAATATCCGTCAGGGAGAGTACACTGAAGCTTTCTTT. As protein: CASSLANIRQGEYTEAFF.

This clonotype was seen a few times. A much larger clone sits a single nucleotide away, making a read error possible. The V gene is TRBV5-1, the J gene TRBJ2-7; D remains ambiguous. Germline V CDR1 and CDR2: SGHRS, YFSETQ. V was cut by 0 bases and J by 6 bases, with 16 bases left in between. The CDR3 has 15 residues. CDR3 loop: CASSLALGSPGEQYF. The CDR3 DNA reads TGCGCCAGCAGCTTGGCCCTGGGTTCTCCTGGCGAGCAGTACTTC.

CDR3 coding DNA: TGTGCCAGCTCACTCGGGACAGGGGGCGAGGAGACCCAGTACTTC. Its translation is CASSLGTGGEETQYF. The chain is built from TRBV18 and TRBJ2-5; 12 bases fit TRBD1. V trimming: 4 bases; J trimming: 5 bases; junction bases outside the gene matches: 5. From germline, CDR1 is KGHSH and CDR2 LQKENI. The CDR3 is 15 residues long.

This clonotype was seen repeatedly, ten times or more. The V and J genes are TRBV5-1 and TRBJ1-6; 9 bases align to TRBD1. CDR3 length equals 15 residues. The germline gives CDR1 SGHRS, CDR2 YFSETQ. The V and J ends lost 4 bases and 5 bases, in that order; junction bases with no gene match: 4. This CDR3 is CASSGRTGDNSPLHF. CDR3 nucleotides: TGCGCCAGCAGCGGCCGGACAGGGGATAATTCACCCCTCCACTTT.

This clonotype was seen at least ten times. J is TRBJ1-1 and V is TRBV19, with D possibly TRBD1 on 5 matching bases. This CDR3 has 13 amino acids. Per germline, CDR1 LNHDA and CDR2 SQIVND (reference sequence). V was pared by 9 bases and J by 4 bases, with 15 bases between. The CDR3 here is CASKVRGGTEAFF. The DNA of the CDR3 is TGTGCCAGCAAAGTTCGGGGCGGCACTGAAGCTTTCTTT.

This clonotype was counted at least ten times. This chain connects TRBV15 to TRBJ2-7; tentatively, D is TRBD2 (6 bases). The CDR3 is 14 residues long. V was pared by 4 bases and J by 3 bases, with 13 bases between. The germline V gene encodes CDR1 LNHNV and CDR2 YYDKDF (reference sequence). The CDR3 here is CATSTGDAIYEQYF. The CDR3 DNA reads TGTGCCACCAGCACGGGGGACGCGATCTACGAGCAGTACTTC.

There are many counts of this clonotype. CDR3 amino acids: CAISANWGGYTF. CDR3 coding DNA: TGTGCCATCAGTGCAAACTGGGGCGGCTACACCTTC. This chain connects TRBV10-3 to TRBJ1-2, with a possible D match to TRBD1 (5 bases). The CDR3 length is 12 residues. With 4 bases removed from V and 8 bases from J, the gap between germline ends came to 11 bases. Germline CDR1 is ENHRY and CDR2 is SYGVKD.

The table lists this clonotype with many counts. V usage is TRBV9 and J usage is TRBJ1-1; TRBD1 is a possible D gene (5 bases). From germline, CDR1 is SGDLS and CDR2 YYNGEE. CDR3 size: 13 residues. The V end lost 4 bases, the J end lost 4 bases, and 11 bases lay between the germline ends. The DNA of the CDR3 is TGTGCCAGCAGCCCAGGGTGGCGCACTGAAGCTTTCTTT. Protein: CASSPGWRTEAFF.

This clonotype was seen ten or more times. This chain connects TRBV14 to TRBJ2-7, with D unresolved. V was trimmed by 2 bases and J by 2 bases, leaving 4 bases between them. Germline V lookup: CDR1 SGHDN, CDR2 FVKESK. The CDR3 loop spans 12 amino acids. The CDR3 loop reads CASSQLTYEQYF. The CDR3 bases are TGTGCCAGCAGCCAACTTACCTACGAGCAGTACTTC.

This clonotype was counted many times. V is TRBV7-2 and J is TRBJ2-7, with 11 bases identical to TRBD2. Germline V gene sequence: CDR1 SGHTA, CDR2 FQGNSA. The CDR3 runs 14 residues. V lost 8 bases to trimming and J lost 5 bases; unmatched junction nucleotides: 8. The CDR3 sequence is CASRGLAGNNEQYF. The DNA for the CDR3 is TGTGCCAGCCGAGGACTAGCGGGCAATAACGAGCAGTACTTC.

This clonotype was seen at least ten times. The chain links TRBV5-1 to TRBJ1-3, with D hard to call. This CDR3 is built from 15 residues. The ends were cut back, 6 bases at V and 0 bases at J, with 13 bases in the middle. Germline V gene lookup returns CDR1 SGHRS and CDR2 YFSETQ. CDR3 in DNA: TGCGCCAGCACCCACAGCGGGCCCTCTGGAAACACCATATATTTT. This codes for CASTHSGPSGNTIYF. The entire variable domain, with the rest obtained from reference TRBV5-1 and TRBJ1-3, is as follows: KAGVTQTPRYLIKTRGQQVTLSCSPISGHRSVSWYQQTPGQGLQFLFEYFSETQRNKGNFPGRFSGRQFSNSRSEMNVSTLELGDSALYLCASTHSGPSGNTIYFGEGSWLTVV.

This clonotype was found many times. The chain uses TRBV5-1 and TRBJ1-2; D is undetermined. Germline-derived CDR1 and CDR2 are SGHRS and YFSETQ. The ends were cut back, 0 bases at V and 4 bases at J, with 7 bases in the middle. The CDR3 extends over 13 amino acids. This CDR3 reads CASSLEGSYGYTF. CDR3 in DNA: TGCGCCAGCAGCTTGGAGGGTAGCTATGGCTACACCTTC.

Ten or more counts support this clonotype. V gene TRBV6-2 or TRBV6-3 combines with J gene TRBJ2-7, with 7 bases lining up with TRBD1. The germline V gene encodes CDR1 MNHEY and CDR2 SVGEGT. The CDR3 extends over 12 amino acids. The ends lost 6 bases at V and 7 bases at J; junction bases unmatched: 6. The CDR3: CASRRDRVEQYF. In DNA form, the CDR3 reads TGTGCCAGCAGACGTGACAGGGTAGAGCAGTACTTC.

This clonotype has at least ten counts. The chain carries TRBV6-5 and TRBJ2-5; D assignment may be TRBD1 or TRBD2 (5 bases each). Between the trimmed V and J ends, which lost 0 bases and 3 bases, there was a span of 8 bases. The CDR3 extends over 14 amino acids. Germline-derived CDR1 and CDR2 are MNHEY and SVGAGI. CDR3 DNA sequence: TGTGCCAGCAGTTACTCGGGACGGAAAGAGACCCAGTACTTC. This gives the protein CASSYSGRKETQYF.

This clonotype was detected many times. The chain has TRBV24-1 and TRBJ1-2, with 8 positions matching TRBD1. V shed 4 bases, J shed 8 bases, and the junction held 8 bases outside the gene matches. Germline V CDR1 and CDR2: KGHDR, SFDVKD. The length of the CDR3 is 14 residues. The CDR3 protein is CATSDTRTGYGYTF. The CDR3 coding sequence is TGTGCCACCAGTGACACCCGGACAGGGTACGGCTACACCTTC.

This clonotype was picked up many times. CDR3 sequence reads: CASSFRVGGNGNTIYF. The CDR3 DNA reads TGTGCCAGCAGTTTTAGGGTAGGGGGCAATGGAAACACCATATATTTT. This chain links TRBV28 with TRBJ1-3; TRBD1 agrees at 7 bases. CDR1 MDHEN and CDR2 SYDVKM come from the germline V gene. This CDR3 comprises 16 residues. The J segment lost 3 bases and the V segment lost 3 bases, leaving 8 bases of the junction unmatched.

This clonotype showed up many times. The V call is TRBV4-2, the J call TRBJ2-5, with D unresolved. V was clipped by 0 bases and J by 5 bases, with 10 bases between them. CDR1 and CDR2 from the germline V gene are LGHNA and YNFKEQ. This CDR3 is built from 14 residues. The DNA of the CDR3 is TGTGCCAGCAGCCAAGATGATCAATGGGAGACCCAGTACTTC. Its protein product is CASSQDDQWETQYF.

This clonotype was seen ten or more times. The chain has TRBV2 and TRBJ2-5; 8 bases align to TRBD2. The CDR3 has 17 amino acids. Per the germline V gene, CDR1 is SNHLY and CDR2 is FYNNEI. The junction had 12 bases not matched to a gene; V was cut back by 4 bases and J by 2 bases. CDR3 in amino acids: CASSAGGPLRPQETQYF. The DNA of the CDR3 is TGTGCCAGCAGTGCGGGAGGGCCTCTCAGGCCACAAGAGACCCAGTACTTC.

This clonotype was detected ten times or more. The chain is built from TRBV19 and TRBJ2-7; 8 nucleotides agree with TRBD1. Trimming removed 1 base from V and 3 bases from J; junction bases left unmatched: 5. Germline assignment: CDR1 LNHDA and CDR2 SQIVND (reference sequence). This CDR3 contains 15 residues. CDR3 sequence reads: CASSIVGQGNYEQYF. CDR3 coding DNA: TGTGCCAGTAGTATAGTTGGACAGGGAAACTACGAGCAGTACTTC.

This clonotype was counted many times. V usage is TRBV12-3 or TRBV12-4 and J usage is TRBJ2-2; the match to TRBD2 covers 13 bases. The CDR3 runs to 15 residues. Trimming took 6 bases from V and 8 from J; bases not matched to a gene: 6. The DNA of the CDR3 is TGTGCCAGCAGACCGAGGACTAGCGGGAGTGGGGAGCTGTTTTTT. Residues: CASRPRTSGSGELFF.